The next 3 T cell receptor beta chains were all read from a single sample in a study of OX40 agonist ivuxolimab in advanced cancers. Profiling relied on immunoSEQ multiplex PCR, and the TCRdb table lists in-frame clones only, not all of them. Of about 48,000 clones listed, 85% to 95% were seen once; the top ten hold roughly 6.2%. The sample in question was CD4+ or CD8+ T cells sorted from blood, obtained in a trial of the OX40 agonist ivuxolimab. All receptors derive from an adult with an advanced solid tumor such as melanoma, head and neck, liver or kidney cancer.

This sequence joins TRBV9 and TRBJ2-7, with a possible D match to TRBD1 (8 bases). The ends were cut back, 4 bases at V and 3 bases at J, with 23 bases in the middle. This CDR3 has 17 amino acids. Germline CDR1 is SGDLS and CDR2 is YYNGEE. CDR3 coding DNA: TGTGCCAGCAGCTCTTCCCGCGGGGGACAGGAGGACTACGAGCAGTACTTC. Amino acids: CASSSSRGGQEDYEQYF.

The chain carries TRBV2 and TRBJ1-1; 8 bases map to TRBD1. From germline, CDR1 is SNHLY and CDR2 FYNNEI. This CDR3 contains 13 residues. V shed 9 bases and J 0 bases; nucleotides not matched to a gene: 3. The CDR3 protein is CASRQGLNTEAFF. CDR3 bases: TGTGCCAGTCGACAGGGGTTGAACACTGAAGCTTTCTTT. The full variable domain, its missing parts supplied by reference TRBV2 and TRBJ1-1, is EPEVTQTPSHQVTQMGQEVILRCVPISNHLYFYWYRQILGQKVEFLVSFYNNEISEKSEIFDDQFSVERPDGSNFTLKIRSTKLEDSAMYFCASRQGLNTEAFFGQGTRLTVV.

This rearrangement joins TRBV2 to TRBJ2-3, with unresolved D. This CDR3 has 12 residues. Germline CDR1 is SNHLY and CDR2 is FYNNEI. The V gene lost 11 bases and the J gene lost 6 bases, with 15 bases spanning the gap. CDR3 residues: CACEERRDTQYF. CDR3 DNA sequence: TGTGCCTGCGAAGAACGTCGGGATACGCAGTATTTT.